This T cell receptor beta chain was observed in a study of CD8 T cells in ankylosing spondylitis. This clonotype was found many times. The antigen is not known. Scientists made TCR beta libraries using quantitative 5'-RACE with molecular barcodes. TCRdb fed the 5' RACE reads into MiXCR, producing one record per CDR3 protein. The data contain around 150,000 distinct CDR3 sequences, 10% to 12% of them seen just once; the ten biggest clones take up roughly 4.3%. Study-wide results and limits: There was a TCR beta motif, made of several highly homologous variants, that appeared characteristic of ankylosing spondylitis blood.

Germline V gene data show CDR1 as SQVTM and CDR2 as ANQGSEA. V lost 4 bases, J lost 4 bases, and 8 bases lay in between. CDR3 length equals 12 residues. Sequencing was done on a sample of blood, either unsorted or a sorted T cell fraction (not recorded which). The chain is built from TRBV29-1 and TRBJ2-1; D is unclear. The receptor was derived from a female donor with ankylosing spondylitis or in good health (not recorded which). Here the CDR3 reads CSVVGTYNEQFF. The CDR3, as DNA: TGCAGCGTTGTGGGTACTTACAATGAGCAGTTCTTC.